Listed here are 9 T cell receptor beta chains from one sample, sequenced in a study of blood T cell repertoires in COVID-19. TCRdb's copy holds only in-frame clones and misses some; the assay was immunoSEQ multiplex PCR. The sample includes about 120,000 clones, 87% of them seen just once. Sequences were obtained from peripheral blood. All receptors come from a woman aged 70-85 years with acute or convalescent COVID-19.

V gene TRBV12-3 or TRBV12-4 combines with J gene TRBJ1-1, with no clear D. This CDR3 has 12 amino acids. The ends were cut back, 6 bases at V and 6 bases at J, with 11 bases in the middle. CDR3: CASSPTGPEAFF. DNA of the CDR3: TGTGCCAGCAGCCCAACCGGTCCTGAAGCTTTCTTT.

V and J are TRBV4-2 and TRBJ2-5; D may be TRBD2 (5 bases). The CDR3 sequence is 15 residues long. Germline V gene data show CDR1 as LGHNA and CDR2 as YNFKEQ. Trimming took 4 bases from V and 5 from J, leaving 17 bases between them. The CDR3 DNA reads as TGTGCCAGCAGCCGGATCTCTAGCATTAGGGAGACCCAGTACTTC. This sequence encodes CASSRISSIRETQYF.

The CDR3: CASSTTANNEKLFF. CDR3 sequence (DNA): TGTGCCAGCAGCACGACAGCAAATAATGAAAAACTGTTTTTT. The J gene is TRBJ1-4, the V gene TRBV3-1 (or the pseudogene TRBV3-2), with D possibly TRBD1 on 5 matching bases. The V end lost 5 bases, the J end lost 4 bases, and 11 bases lay between the germline ends. Germline V gene lookup returns CDR1 LGHDT and CDR2 YNNKEL (reference sequence). The CDR3 is 14 amino acids.

The chain joins TRBV24-1 to TRBJ2-5; TRBD2 agrees at 15 bases. This CDR3 is 18 amino acids long. The J segment lost 4 bases and the V segment lost 7 bases, leaving 12 bases of the junction unmatched. The germline V gene has CDR1 KGHDR and CDR2 SFDVKD. DNA of the CDR3: TGTGCCACCAGCGCCACCGGGACTAGCGGGGGGAGCGGAGAGACCCAGTACTTC. It encodes CATSATGTSGGSGETQYF.

The chain employs TRBV19 and TRBJ1-2; no reliable D call. This CDR3 has 15 residues. The germline CDR1 and CDR2 sequences are LNHDA and SQIVND (reference sequence). Trimming removed 0 bases at V and 4 bases at J, with 12 bases between. The CDR3 reads CASSIERLGSYGYTF. The DNA of the CDR3 is TGTGCCAGTAGTATAGAAAGGCTTGGGAGCTATGGCTACACCTTC.

This clone was seen just once. The rearrangement links TRBV7-9 to TRBJ2-1; 7 bases match TRBD1. After removal of 8 bases from V and 10 bases from J, the junction contained 5 bases not matched to a gene. CDR3 length equals 11 residues. Germline V gene lookup returns CDR1 SEHNR and CDR2 FQNEAQ (reference sequence). The CDR3, as DNA: TGTGCCAGCGTGGAGGACAGGGAGCAGTTCTTC. It is translated as CASVEDREQFF.

The CDR3 DNA is TGTGCCAGCAGCTTGGCCGGGAGTAGTAAAAGGGATGAGCAGTTCTTC. It encodes CASSLAGSSKRDEQFF. V gene TRBV5-4 combines with J gene TRBJ2-1; maybe TRBD2 (6 bases). Germline-derived CDR1 and CDR2 are SGHNT and YYREEE (reference sequence). V dropped 0 bases and J dropped 8 bases, with 18 bases sitting between them. The CDR3 is 16 residues long. Based on the CDR3 plus reference TRBV5-4 and TRBJ2-1, the full variable domain is ETGVTQSPTHLIKTRGQQVTLRCSSQSGHNTVSWYQQALGQGPQFIFQYYREEENGRGNFPPRFSGLQFPNYSSELNVNALELDDSALYLCASSLAGSSKRDEQFFGPGTRLTVL.

This clone has just a few counts. CDR3 region: CASSEVGTGSFGKLFF. In DNA, the CDR3 is TGTGCCAGCAGTGAAGTCGGGACAGGCTCTTTCGGAAAACTGTTTTTT. The chain carries TRBV6-1 and TRBJ1-4; 8 positions agree with TRBD1. The CDR3 is 16 residues long. V was clipped by 1 base and J by 10 bases; unmatched bases: 11. Germline V gene data show CDR1 as MNHNS and CDR2 as SASEGT.

The chain is built from TRBV28 and TRBJ1-2; tentative D call: TRBD1 (5 bases). Between the trimmed V and J ends, which lost 7 bases and 8 bases, there was a span of 20 bases. The germline V gene has CDR1 MDHEN and CDR2 SYDVKM. The CDR3 runs 14 residues. CDR3 nucleotides: TGTGCCAGCACCACCGGTCCCACTCAGGGCGGCTACACCTTC. Amino acids: CASTTGPTQGGYTF.